This T cell receptor beta chain was documented in a study of shared T cell receptors in the human thymus. V shed 3 bases and J shed 5 bases, with 10 bases lying between them. The germline V gene encodes CDR1 MNHEY and CDR2 SVGAGI. The CDR3 is 13 amino acids. Sequenced by immunoSEQ multiplex PCR; TCRdb stores in-frame clones only, minus some. Seen here are some 720,000 clones, approximately 88% observed once, and the top ten hold about 0.01%. These data also featured in a second study, about human thymus T cells.

The rearrangement joins TRBV6-5 to TRBJ2-5; D is unresolved. Sequencing was carried out using thymocytes. The clonotype comes from a boy under two years old with a congenital heart defect. The CDR3 sequence is CASSYMNSETQYF. In DNA, the CDR3 is TGTGCCAGCAGTTATATGAACTCCGAGACCCAGTACTTC.